The 23 T cell receptor beta chains below all came from one sample that was sequenced in a study of T-cell memory formation after mild COVID-19 (TCRdb year 2021). The receptor library was made with 5' RACE. Sequencing instrument: Illumina NovaSeq 6000. TCRdb redid the processing of the public reads, applying fastp at Q25 and MiXCR, and retained in-frame beta chains. Each entry is one CDR3 protein sequence, shown with its most common DNA and genes. The sample yields roughly 500,000 distinct CDR3 sequences; around 20% were counted once. The ten largest clones take up around 13% of the sample. Sequencing input: PBMCs or a T cell subset sorted from them (not recorded which). The receptors here all came from an adult woman who had mild COVID-19 (a few samples of this study predate the infection). The sample titles of this study are shuffled in the database, so cell type and time point are left out; the donor was told from shared clones.

CDR3 amino acids: CASSYMDRVPYGYTF. The CDR3 DNA follows: TGTGCCAGCAGTTACATGGACAGGGTCCCTTATGGCTACACCTTC. The chain links TRBV6-5 to TRBJ1-2; 8 bases agree with TRBD1. The CDR3 length is 15 residues. The ends lost 2 bases at V and 5 bases at J; junction bases unmatched: 7. Germline CDR1 and CDR2: MNHEY and SVGAGI.

This clonotype has only a few counts. The V and J genes are TRBV12-3 or TRBV12-4 and TRBJ2-3; TRBD1 matches 9 bases. V lost 3 bases to trimming and J lost 2 bases; unmatched junction nucleotides: 3. This CDR3 region has 15 residues. The DNA for the CDR3 is TGTGCCAGCAGTTTTACAGGGGGCAACACAGATACGCAGTATTTT. As protein: CASSFTGGNTDTQYF.

This clonotype was seen a handful of times. This sequence joins TRBV7-9 and TRBJ1-5; D not resolved. Germline V gives CDR1 SEHNR, CDR2 FQNEAQ (reference sequence). The V gene lost 0 bases and the J gene lost 2 bases, with 8 bases spanning the gap. This CDR3 region has 15 residues. The CDR3 loop reads CASSLAGYGNQPQHF. The CDR3 DNA sequence: TGTGCCAGCAGCTTAGCCGGTTATGGCAATCAGCCCCAGCATTTT. The full variable domain, in which reference TRBV7-9 and TRBJ1-5 provide the parts outside the CDR3, is DTGVSQNPRHKITKRGQNVTFRCDPISEHNRLYWYRQTLGQGPEFLTYFQNEAQLEKSRLLSDRFSAERPKGSFSTLEIQRTEQGDSAMYLCASSLAGYGNQPQHFGDGTRLSIL.

This clonotype was detected only a few times. The chain recombines TRBV10-3 with TRBJ1-3; perhaps TRBD1 as D (6 bases). The CDR3 extends over 15 amino acids. Deletions cut 3 bases from V and 2 bases from J, with 11 bases between. The germline V gene has CDR1 ENHRY and CDR2 SYGVKD. CDR3 protein: CAISDSGVAGNTIYF. The CDR3 DNA follows: TGTGCCATCAGTGATTCAGGGGTGGCTGGAAACACCATATATTTT.

The V call is TRBV6-6, the J call TRBJ1-2, with TRBD1 identical over 8 bases. This CDR3 is built from 16 residues. CDR1 and CDR2 (germline): MNHNY, SVGAGI (reference sequence). J gave up 3 bases and V 6 bases, and 12 bases lay outside the gene matches. CDR3 residues: CASRSGQGRRDYGYTF. Here the CDR3 DNA reads TGTGCCAGCAGATCCGGACAGGGACGTAGGGACTATGGCTACACCTTC.

The chain links TRBV7-2 to TRBJ2-1, with D possibly being TRBD1 or TRBD2 (7 bases each). Germline loops: CDR1 SGHTA, CDR2 FQGNSA. The germline V and J ends were trimmed by 1 base and 6 bases, with 16 bases remaining between them. The CDR3 is 16 amino acids. In nucleotides, the CDR3 is TGTGCCAGCAGCTTAGAACCAGGGGGGGGTGTCAATGAGCAGTTCTTC. The encoded protein is CASSLEPGGGVNEQFF.

This clonotype was seen only a few times. The chain carries TRBV12-3 or TRBV12-4 and TRBJ2-3; 8 bases are shared with TRBD2. V lost 1 base and J lost 4; bases outside the gene matches: 7. This CDR3 has 16 residues. CDR3 DNA: TGTGCCAGCAGTTTAGATGGCGGGGGGAGTTCAGATACGCAGTATTTT. Translating gives CASSLDGGGSSDTQYF.

This clonotype was counted a few times. CDR3 region: CATASANTGELFF. CDR3 in DNA: TGTGCCACCGCTAGCGCGAACACCGGGGAGCTGTTTTTT. The V and J genes are TRBV24-1 and TRBJ2-2; a weak D match, TRBD2 (6 bases). Germline V gene sequence: CDR1 KGHDR, CDR2 SFDVKD. This CDR3 comprises 13 residues. Trimming removed 9 bases from V and 0 bases from J, with 7 bases in between.

This clonotype has a handful of counts. The rearrangement uses TRBV5-1 and TRBJ1-5; 7 bases match TRBD1. The germline V gene has CDR1 SGHRS and CDR2 YFSETQ. There are 14 residues in the CDR3. V was clipped by 0 bases and J by 8 bases; unmatched bases: 5. The CDR3 DNA reads as TGCGCCAGCAGCTTGGTAGGGGGCGGAGAGCCCCAGCATTTT. Residues: CASSLVGGGEPQHF.

This clonotype was detected only a few times. The chain recombines TRBV18 with TRBJ2-7, with D possibly matching TRBD2 (6 bases). Germline V lookup: CDR1 KGHSH, CDR2 LQKENI. The CDR3 has 16 residues. The V gene lost 3 bases and the J gene lost 5 bases, with 20 bases spanning the gap. The CDR3 protein is CASSPFGTLGVHEQYF. In DNA, the CDR3 is TGTGCCAGCTCACCCTTCGGGACTTTGGGGGTCCACGAGCAGTACTTC.

J is TRBJ1-1 and V is TRBV7-9; no reliable D call. There are 16 residues in the CDR3. Per the germline V gene, CDR1 is SEHNR and CDR2 is FQNEAQ (reference sequence). V was pared by 1 base and J by 5 bases, with 17 bases between. The CDR3 DNA follows: TGTGCCAGCAGCTTAGTAGCAGGCCTCCTTGGTACTGAAGCTTTCTTT. Protein: CASSLVAGLLGTEAFF.

The CDR3, as DNA: TGCGCCAGCCGGCCCGACTTCTCCGGAAGGACCGGGGAGCTGTTTTTT. This gives the protein CASRPDFSGRTGELFF. The genes are TRBV5-1 and TRBJ2-2; D remains unclear. Germline V gene sequence: CDR1 SGHRS, CDR2 YFSETQ. The CDR3 has 16 amino acids. V lost 7 bases and J lost 5, with 21 bases in between.

The gene calls are TRBV29-1 and TRBJ1-2, with D possibly TRBD1 on 6 matching bases. The CDR3 loop spans 15 amino acids. Germline V gene lookup returns CDR1 SQVTM and CDR2 ANQGSEA. The CDR3 DNA sequence: TGCTCCTCTTTTGGAGCACAGGGAAATTATAATGGCTACACCTTC. Its protein is CSSFGAQGNYNGYTF.

In its sample, this clonotype was seen many times. V and J are TRBV7-2 and TRBJ2-7, with no clear D. Germline V gene sequence: CDR1 SGHTA, CDR2 FQGNSA. V was clipped by 2 bases and J by 3 bases, with 8 bases between them. This CDR3 spans 13 amino acids. CDR3 protein: CASSLKADYEQYF. CDR3 bases: TGTGCCAGCAGCTTAAAGGCAGACTACGAGCAGTACTTC.

There are a few counts of this clonotype. The chain uses TRBV12-3 or TRBV12-4 and TRBJ2-7, with TRBD1 identical over 7 bases. The ends lost 2 bases at V and 2 bases at J; junction bases unmatched: 6. The CDR3 extends over 15 amino acids. CDR3 coding DNA: TGTGCCAGCAGTTTATCCCTAACAGGGGCCTACGAGCAGTACTTC. It encodes CASSLSLTGAYEQYF.

The gene calls are TRBV3-1 and TRBJ2-2, with D tentatively TRBD2 (5 bases). Germline-derived CDR1 and CDR2 are LGHDT and YNNKEL (reference sequence). V gave up 0 bases and J gave up 4 bases, with 9 bases separating them. The CDR3 consists of 15 residues. The CDR3 sequence: CASSQDGRGTGELFF. The DNA for the CDR3 is TGTGCCAGCAGCCAAGATGGCCGGGGCACCGGGGAGCTGTTTTTT. The whole variable domain, remainder taken from reference TRBV3-1 and TRBJ2-2, is DTAVSQTPKYLVTQMGNDKSIKCEQNLGHDTMYWYKQDSKKFLKIMFSYNNKELIINETVPNRFSPKSPDKAHLNLHINSLELGDSAVYFCASSQDGRGTGELFFGEGSRLTVL.

About this clonotype itself: The junction differs from germline at one of its ends, possibly a read error. The gene calls are TRBV7-9 and TRBJ1-1; no firm D call. Germline CDR1 reads SEHNR; CDR2 reads FQNEAQ (reference sequence). The CDR3 runs to 13 residues. For the CDR3, the DNA is TGTGACAGCAGCCCTCCAGGTAACACTGAAGCTTTCTTT. Its translation: CDSSPPGNTEAFF.

In its sample, this clonotype was seen a few times. The chain employs TRBV6-2 or TRBV6-3 and TRBJ2-1; 14 bases align to TRBD2. V dropped 6 bases and J dropped 9; count of bases not matched to a gene: 7. This CDR3 is 15 amino acids long. Germline CDR1 reads MNHEY; CDR2 reads SVGEGT. The CDR3 DNA is TGTGCCAGCAGCGGGACTAGCGGGAGATGGGGTGAGCAGTTCTTC. Translation gives CASSGTSGRWGEQFF.

This clonotype was seen repeatedly, ten times or more. The chain employs TRBV14 and TRBJ2-3; D is unresolved. Looked up from germline, CDR1 is SGHDN and CDR2 is FVKESK. V lost 0 bases to trimming and J lost 0 bases, with 10 bases between them. CDR3 length: 16 amino acids. In nucleotides, the CDR3 is TGTGCCAGCAGCCAAGAAGCTAGGTTGAGCACAGATACGCAGTATTTT. Translation gives CASSQEARLSTDTQYF.

The chain recombines TRBV20-1 with TRBJ2-7, with TRBD1 matching 8 bases. Germline V gene sequence: CDR1 DFQATT, CDR2 SNEGSKA (reference sequence). This CDR3 is 14 amino acids long. Germline trimming cut 5 bases from V and 5 bases from J; bases unmatched to any gene: 11. In DNA form, the CDR3 reads TGCAGTGCTCCCCATCGGCAGGGGGCGGACGAGCAGTACTTC. The encoded protein is CSAPHRQGADEQYF.

The chain has TRBV6-1 and TRBJ1-2, with 12 bases lining up with TRBD1. The V gene's germline CDR1 is MNHNS and CDR2 SASEGT. CDR3 length equals 15 residues. Germline trimming cut 8 bases from V and 8 bases from J; bases unmatched to any gene: 12. The CDR3 spells CASQSPGQGARGYTF. The DNA for the CDR3 is TGTGCCAGCCAATCTCCGGGACAGGGGGCTAGGGGCTACACCTTC.

The sample holds a few counts of this clonotype. The chain combines TRBV20-1 with TRBJ1-1; a possible D gene is TRBD1 (5 bases). Trimming left V 3 bases short and J 3 bases short, with 11 bases between. Germline V gives CDR1 DFQATT, CDR2 SNEGSKA (reference sequence). CDR3 length equals 13 residues. Here the CDR3 reads CSASGGGHTEAFF. DNA for the CDR3: TGCAGTGCTAGCGGGGGAGGGCACACTGAAGCTTTCTTT.

The chain couples TRBV12-3 or TRBV12-4 to TRBJ1-2; D uncertain. Between the trimmed V and J ends, which lost 8 bases and 2 bases, there was a span of 3 bases. The CDR3 is 10 residues long. Here the CDR3 DNA reads TGTGCCAGCGGGAACTATGGCTACACCTTC. Residues: CASGNYGYTF.